The clone carrying this TCR beta chain occurred a few times. What it recognizes is unknown. Germline CDR1 reads PRHDT; CDR2 reads FYEKMQ (reference sequence). V was clipped by 4 bases and J by 5 bases; unmatched bases: 6. CDR3 length equals 14 residues. The data were taken from a study of T-cell reconstitution after alpha-beta-depleted transplantation in children. The library targeted TCRbeta and was prepared with unique molecular identifiers. TCRdb processed the PCR reads anew with MiXCR; each CDR3 protein has one entry. The sample consists of about 220,000 distinct CDR3 sequences, around a sixth of them appearing once. Study-wide results and caveats: Once a year had passed after transplant, T-cell counts and diversity came mostly from newly produced T cells.

This clonotype was sampled from a male patient between 2 and 15 years old who had a stem cell transplant for acute lymphoblastic leukemia, so the T cells may come from the graft donor. This sample comprised PBMCs, mostly from graft donor cells, obtained 360 days after TCRalphabeta/CD19-depleted stem cell transplant. The chain carries TRBV13 and TRBJ2-3; 7 bases fit TRBD1. CDR3 loop: CASSYRQGGDTQYF. In DNA, the CDR3 is TGTGCCAGCAGCTATCGACAGGGTGGAGATACGCAGTATTTT.